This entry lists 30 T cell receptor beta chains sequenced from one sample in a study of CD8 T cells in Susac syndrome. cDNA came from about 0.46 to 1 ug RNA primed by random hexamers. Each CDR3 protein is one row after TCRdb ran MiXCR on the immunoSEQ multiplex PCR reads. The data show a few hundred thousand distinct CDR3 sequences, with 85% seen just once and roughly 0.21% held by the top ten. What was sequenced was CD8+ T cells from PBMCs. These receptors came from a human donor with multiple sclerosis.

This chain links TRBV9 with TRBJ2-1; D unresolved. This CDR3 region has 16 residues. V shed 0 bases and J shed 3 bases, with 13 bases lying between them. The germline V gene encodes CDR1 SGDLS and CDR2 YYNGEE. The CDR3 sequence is CASSVDNTGYYNEQFF. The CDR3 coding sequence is TGTGCCAGCAGCGTAGATAACACTGGGTACTACAATGAGCAGTTCTTC. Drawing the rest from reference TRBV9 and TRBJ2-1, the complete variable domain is DSGVTQTPKHLITATGQRVTLRCSPRSGDLSVYWYQQSLDQGLQFLIQYYNGEERAKGNILERFSAQQFPDLHSELNLSSLELGDSALYFCASSVDNTGYYNEQFFGPGTRLTVL.

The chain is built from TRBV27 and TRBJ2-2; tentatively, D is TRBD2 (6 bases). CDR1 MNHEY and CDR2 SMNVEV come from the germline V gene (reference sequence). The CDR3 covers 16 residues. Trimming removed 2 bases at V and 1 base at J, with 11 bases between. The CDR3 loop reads CASSLILGGNTGELFF. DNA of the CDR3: TGTGCCAGCAGTTTAATTTTGGGAGGGAACACCGGGGAGCTGTTTTTT.

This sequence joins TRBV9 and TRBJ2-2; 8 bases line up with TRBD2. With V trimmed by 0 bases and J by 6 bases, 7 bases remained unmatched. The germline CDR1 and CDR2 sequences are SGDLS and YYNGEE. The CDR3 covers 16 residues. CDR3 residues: CASSVVGAGVSGELFF. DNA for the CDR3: TGTGCCAGCAGCGTAGTTGGAGCGGGAGTCTCCGGGGAGCTGTTTTTT.

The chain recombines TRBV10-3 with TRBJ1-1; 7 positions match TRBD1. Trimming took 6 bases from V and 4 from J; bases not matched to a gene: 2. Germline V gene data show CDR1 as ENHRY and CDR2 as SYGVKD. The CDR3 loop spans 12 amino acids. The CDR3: CAIRTGSTEAFF. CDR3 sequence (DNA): TGTGCCATCAGGACAGGGAGCACTGAAGCTTTCTTT.

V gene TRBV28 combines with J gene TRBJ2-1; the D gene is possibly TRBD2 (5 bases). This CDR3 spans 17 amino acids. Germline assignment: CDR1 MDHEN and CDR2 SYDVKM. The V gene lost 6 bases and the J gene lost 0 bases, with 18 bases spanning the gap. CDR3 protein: CASRTGSRWFSYNEQFF. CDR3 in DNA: TGTGCCAGCAGGACGGGATCTCGGTGGTTCTCCTACAATGAGCAGTTCTTC.

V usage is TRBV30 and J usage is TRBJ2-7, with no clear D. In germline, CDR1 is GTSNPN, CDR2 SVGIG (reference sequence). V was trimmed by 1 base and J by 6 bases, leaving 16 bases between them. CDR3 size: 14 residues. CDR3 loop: CAWSGVGFTTEQYF. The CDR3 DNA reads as TGTGCCTGGAGTGGGGTGGGGTTCACTACCGAGCAGTACTTC.

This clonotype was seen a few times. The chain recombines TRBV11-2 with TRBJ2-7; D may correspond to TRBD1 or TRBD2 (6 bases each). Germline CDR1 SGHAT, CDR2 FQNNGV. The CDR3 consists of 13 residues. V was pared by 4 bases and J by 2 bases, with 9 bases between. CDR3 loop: CASSWGATYEQYF. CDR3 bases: TGTGCCAGCAGCTGGGGGGCTACCTACGAGCAGTACTTC.

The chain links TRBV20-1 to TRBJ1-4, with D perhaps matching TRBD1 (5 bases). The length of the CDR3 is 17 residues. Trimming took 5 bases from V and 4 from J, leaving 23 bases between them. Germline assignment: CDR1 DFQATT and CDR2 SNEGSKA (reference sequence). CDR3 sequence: CSALFIREIGLNEKLFF. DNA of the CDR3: TGCAGTGCTCTTTTCATCAGGGAAATTGGCCTTAATGAAAAACTGTTTTTT.

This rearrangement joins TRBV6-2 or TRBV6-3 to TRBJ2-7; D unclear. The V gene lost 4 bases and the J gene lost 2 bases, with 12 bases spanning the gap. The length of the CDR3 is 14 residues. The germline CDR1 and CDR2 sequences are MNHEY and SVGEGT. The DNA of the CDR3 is TGTGCCAGCAGTTTCAGGAAAACCCCCTACGAGCAGTACTTC. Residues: CASSFRKTPYEQYF.

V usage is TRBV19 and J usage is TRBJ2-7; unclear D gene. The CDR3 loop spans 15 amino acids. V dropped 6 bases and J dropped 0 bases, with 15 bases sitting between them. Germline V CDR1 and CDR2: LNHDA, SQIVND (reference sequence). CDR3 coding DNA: TGTGCCAGTAGCCCAGACTCCACCAGCTCCTACGAGCAGTACTTC. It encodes CASSPDSTSSYEQYF. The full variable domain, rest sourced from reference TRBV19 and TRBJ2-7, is DGGITQSPKYLFRKEGQNVTLSCEQNLNHDAMYWYRQDPGQGLRLIYYSQIVNDFQKGDIAEGYSVSREKKESFPLTVTSAQKNPTAFYLCASSPDSTSSYEQYFGPGTRLTVT.

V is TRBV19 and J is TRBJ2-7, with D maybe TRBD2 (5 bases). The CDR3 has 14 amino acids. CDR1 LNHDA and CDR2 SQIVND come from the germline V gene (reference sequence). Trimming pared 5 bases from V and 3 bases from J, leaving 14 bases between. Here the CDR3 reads CASSPGRLFYEQYF. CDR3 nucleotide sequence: TGTGCCAGTAGTCCCGGAAGACTATTCTACGAGCAGTACTTC.

The CDR3 sequence: CASSLLPSLAGVYNEQFF. The CDR3 DNA reads TGTGCCAGCAGCCTTCTCCCTTCACTAGCGGGAGTCTACAATGAGCAGTTCTTC. V usage is TRBV27 and J usage is TRBJ2-1; TRBD2 matches at 11 bases. The length of the CDR3 is 18 residues. Germline values: CDR1 MNHEY, CDR2 SMNVEV (reference sequence). The V segment lost 6 bases and the J segment 3 bases; nucleotides outside the gene matches: 13.

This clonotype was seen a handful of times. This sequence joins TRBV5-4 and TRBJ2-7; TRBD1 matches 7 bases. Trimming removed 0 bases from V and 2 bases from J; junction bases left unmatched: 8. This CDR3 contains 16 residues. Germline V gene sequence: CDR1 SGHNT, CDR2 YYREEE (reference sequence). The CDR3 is CASSLGAAGTAYEQYF. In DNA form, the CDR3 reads TGTGCCAGCAGCTTGGGAGCAGCAGGGACAGCCTACGAGCAGTACTTC.

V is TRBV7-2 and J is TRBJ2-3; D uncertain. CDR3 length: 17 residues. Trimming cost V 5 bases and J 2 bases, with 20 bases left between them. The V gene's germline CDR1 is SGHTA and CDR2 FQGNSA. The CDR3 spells CASSLPGDLIDTDTQYF. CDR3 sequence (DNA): TGTGCCAGCAGCCTCCCTGGCGACCTAATCGACACAGATACGCAGTATTTT. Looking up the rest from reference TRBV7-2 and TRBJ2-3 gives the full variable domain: GAGVSQSPSNKVTEKGKDVELRCDPISGHTALYWYRQSLGQGLEFLIYFQGNSAPDKSGLPSDRFSAERTGGSVSTLTIQRTQQEDSAVYLCASSLPGDLIDTDTQYFGPGTRLTVL.

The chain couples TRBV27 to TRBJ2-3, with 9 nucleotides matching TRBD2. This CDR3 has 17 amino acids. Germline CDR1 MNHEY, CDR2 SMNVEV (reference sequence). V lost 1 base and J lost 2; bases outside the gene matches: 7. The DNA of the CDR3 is TGTGCCAGCAGTTTATGGGTTAGCGGGAGTTCCACAGATACGCAGTATTTT. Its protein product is CASSLWVSGSSTDTQYF.

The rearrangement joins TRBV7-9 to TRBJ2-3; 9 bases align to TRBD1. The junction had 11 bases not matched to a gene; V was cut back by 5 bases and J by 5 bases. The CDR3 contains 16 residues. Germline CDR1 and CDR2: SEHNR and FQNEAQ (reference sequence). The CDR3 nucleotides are TGTGCCAGCAGCAACCGGGACAGGGCGGTGAGAGATACGCAGTATTTT. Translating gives CASSNRDRAVRDTQYF.

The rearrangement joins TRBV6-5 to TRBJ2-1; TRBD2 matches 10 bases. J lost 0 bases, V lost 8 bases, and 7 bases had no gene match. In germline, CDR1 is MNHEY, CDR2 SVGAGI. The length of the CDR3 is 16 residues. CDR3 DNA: TGTGCCAGCGTTGGACTAGCGGCAACCTCCTACAATGAGCAGTTCTTC. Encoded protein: CASVGLAATSYNEQFF.

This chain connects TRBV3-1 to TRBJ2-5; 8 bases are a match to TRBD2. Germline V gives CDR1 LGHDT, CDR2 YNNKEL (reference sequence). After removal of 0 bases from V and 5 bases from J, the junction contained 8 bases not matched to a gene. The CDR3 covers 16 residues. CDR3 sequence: CASSQDLAGGSETQYF. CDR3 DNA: TGTGCCAGCAGCCAAGATCTAGCGGGCGGCTCGGAGACCCAGTACTTC.

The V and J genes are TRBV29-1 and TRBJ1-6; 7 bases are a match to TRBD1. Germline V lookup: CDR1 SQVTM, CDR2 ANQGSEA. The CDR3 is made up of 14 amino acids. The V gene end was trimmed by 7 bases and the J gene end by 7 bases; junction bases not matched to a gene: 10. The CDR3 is CSAMTGSVNSPLHF. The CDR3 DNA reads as TGCAGCGCCATGACAGGGTCGGTCAATTCACCCCTCCACTTT.

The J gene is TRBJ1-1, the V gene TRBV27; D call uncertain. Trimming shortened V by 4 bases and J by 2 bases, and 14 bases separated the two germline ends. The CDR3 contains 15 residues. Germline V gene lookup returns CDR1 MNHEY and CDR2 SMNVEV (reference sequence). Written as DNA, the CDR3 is TGTGCCAGCAGTTGGGCCCCCCCGGCAAACACTGAAGCTTTCTTT. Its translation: CASSWAPPANTEAFF.

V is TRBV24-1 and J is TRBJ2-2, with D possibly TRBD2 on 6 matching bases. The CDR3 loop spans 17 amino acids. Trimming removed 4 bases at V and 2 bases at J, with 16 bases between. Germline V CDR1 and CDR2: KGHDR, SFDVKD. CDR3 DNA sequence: TGTGCCACCAGTGAGGGCCTCGGGCGGGGAAACACCGGGGAGCTGTTTTTT. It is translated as CATSEGLGRGNTGELFF.

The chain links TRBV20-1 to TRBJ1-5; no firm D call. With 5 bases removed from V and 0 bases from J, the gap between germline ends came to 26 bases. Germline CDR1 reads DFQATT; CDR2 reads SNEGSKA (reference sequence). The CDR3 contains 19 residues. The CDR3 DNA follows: TGCAGTGCTGCCGGTTTCCGCCCTTGGAGATTTTATAGCAATCAGCCCCAGCATTTT. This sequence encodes CSAAGFRPWRFYSNQPQHF.

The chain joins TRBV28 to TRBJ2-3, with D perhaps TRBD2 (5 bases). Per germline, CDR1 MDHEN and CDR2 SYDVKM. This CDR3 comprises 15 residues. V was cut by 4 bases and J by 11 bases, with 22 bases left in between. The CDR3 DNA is TGTGCCAGCAGTTCATCCAGCGGTTGGGGTCCGGAGCAGTATTTT. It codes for CASSSSSGWGPEQYF.

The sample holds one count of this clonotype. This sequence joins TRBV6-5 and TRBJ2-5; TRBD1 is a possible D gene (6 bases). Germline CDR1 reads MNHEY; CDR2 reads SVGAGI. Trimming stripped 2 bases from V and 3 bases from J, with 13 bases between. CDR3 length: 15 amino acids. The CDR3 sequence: CASSYTQGPKETQYF. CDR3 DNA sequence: TGTGCCAGCAGTTACACACAGGGACCCAAAGAGACCCAGTACTTC.

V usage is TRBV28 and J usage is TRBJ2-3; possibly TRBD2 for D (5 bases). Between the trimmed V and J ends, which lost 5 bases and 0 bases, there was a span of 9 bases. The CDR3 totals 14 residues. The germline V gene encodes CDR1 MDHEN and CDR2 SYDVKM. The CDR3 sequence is CASSDSSSTDTQYF. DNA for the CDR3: TGTGCCAGCAGTGATTCTAGCAGCACAGATACGCAGTATTTT.

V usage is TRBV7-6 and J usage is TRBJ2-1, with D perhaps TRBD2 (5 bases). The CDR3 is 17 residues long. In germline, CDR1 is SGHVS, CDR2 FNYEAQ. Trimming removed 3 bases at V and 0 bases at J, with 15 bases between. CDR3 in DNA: TGTGCCAGCAGCTTGGGTAATAGCGCCAGCTCCTACAATGAGCAGTTCTTC. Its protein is CASSLGNSASSYNEQFF.

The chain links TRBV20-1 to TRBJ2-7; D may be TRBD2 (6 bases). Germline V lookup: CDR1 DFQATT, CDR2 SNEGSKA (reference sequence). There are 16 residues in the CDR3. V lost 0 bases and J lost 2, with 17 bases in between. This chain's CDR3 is CSARDWRGPQAYEQYF. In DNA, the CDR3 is TGCAGTGCTAGAGATTGGCGGGGACCCCAGGCCTACGAGCAGTACTTC.

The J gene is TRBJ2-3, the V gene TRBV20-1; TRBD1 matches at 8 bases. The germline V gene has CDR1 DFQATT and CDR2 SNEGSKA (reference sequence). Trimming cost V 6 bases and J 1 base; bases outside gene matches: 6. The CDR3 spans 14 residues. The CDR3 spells CSAADRAGTDTQYF. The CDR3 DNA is TGCAGTGCCGCGGACAGGGCGGGCACAGATACGCAGTATTTT.

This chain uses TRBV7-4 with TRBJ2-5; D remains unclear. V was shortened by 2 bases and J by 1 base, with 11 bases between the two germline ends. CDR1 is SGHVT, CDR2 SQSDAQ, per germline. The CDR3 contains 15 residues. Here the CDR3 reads CASSLWSYSQETQYF. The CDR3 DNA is TGTGCCAGCAGCTTATGGTCCTATAGCCAAGAGACCCAGTACTTC.

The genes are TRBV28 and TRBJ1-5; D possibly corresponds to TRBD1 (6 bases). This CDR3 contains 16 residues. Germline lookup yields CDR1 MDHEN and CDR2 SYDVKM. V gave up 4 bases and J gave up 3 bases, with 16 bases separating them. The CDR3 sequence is CASSSSGTTHNQPQHF. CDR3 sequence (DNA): TGTGCCAGCAGTTCGTCCGGGACAACCCACAATCAGCCCCAGCATTTT.